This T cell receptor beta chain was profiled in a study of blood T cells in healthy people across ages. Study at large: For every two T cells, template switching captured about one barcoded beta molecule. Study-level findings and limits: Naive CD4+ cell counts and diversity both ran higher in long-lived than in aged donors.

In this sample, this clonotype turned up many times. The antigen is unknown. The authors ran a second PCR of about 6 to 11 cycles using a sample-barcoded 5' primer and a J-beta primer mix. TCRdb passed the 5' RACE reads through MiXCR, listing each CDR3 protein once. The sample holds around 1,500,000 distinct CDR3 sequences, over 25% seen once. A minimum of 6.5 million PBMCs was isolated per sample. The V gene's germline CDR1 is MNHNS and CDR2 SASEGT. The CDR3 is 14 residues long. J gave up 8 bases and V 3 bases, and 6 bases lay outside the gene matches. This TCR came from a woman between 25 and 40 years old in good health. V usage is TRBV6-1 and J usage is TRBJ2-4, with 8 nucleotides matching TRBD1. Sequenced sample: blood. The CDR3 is CASSDGQGGDIQYF. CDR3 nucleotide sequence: TGTGCCAGCAGTGACGGACAGGGAGGAGACATTCAGTACTTC.